Described below is a single TCR beta chain sequence and its context. These data belong to a study of shared clonotypes between healthy human individuals. Looked up from germline, CDR1 is MNHEY and CDR2 is SVGAGI. The CDR3 loop spans 13 amino acids. V lost 6 bases to trimming and J lost 4 bases, with 10 bases between them. The assay was immunoSEQ multiplex PCR, and TCRdb's table has in-frame clones only and misses some. The sample comprises approximately 2,000,000 clones, about nine tenths of which are singletons, and 0.3% to 0.45% rests with the top ten. This TCR derives from a man between 18 and 35 years old in good health. Some clones in this sample may be carry-over from other donors' samples. This chain joins TRBV6-5 and TRBJ1-3; D remains ambiguous. The sequencing sample was made of naive CD4+ T cells from PBMCs. Stated subset: CD45RA+ positively selected. The CDR3 bases are TGTGCCAGCAGCCGTACCGGAGGAAACACCATATATTTT. It codes for CASSRTGGNTIYF.